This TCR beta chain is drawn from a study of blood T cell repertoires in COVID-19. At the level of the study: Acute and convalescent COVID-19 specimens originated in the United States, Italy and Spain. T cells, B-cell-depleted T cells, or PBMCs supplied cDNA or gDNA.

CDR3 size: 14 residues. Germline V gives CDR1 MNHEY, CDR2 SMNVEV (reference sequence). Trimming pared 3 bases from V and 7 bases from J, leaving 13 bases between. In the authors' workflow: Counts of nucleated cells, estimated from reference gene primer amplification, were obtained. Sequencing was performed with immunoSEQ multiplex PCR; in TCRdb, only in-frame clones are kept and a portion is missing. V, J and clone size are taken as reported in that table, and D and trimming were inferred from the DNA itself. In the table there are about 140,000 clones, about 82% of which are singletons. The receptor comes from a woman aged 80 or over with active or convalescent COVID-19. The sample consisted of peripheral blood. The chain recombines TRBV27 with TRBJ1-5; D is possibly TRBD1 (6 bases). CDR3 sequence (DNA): TGTGCCAGCAGTTTTTCAGGGGCTGGGCAGCCCCAGCATTTT. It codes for CASSFSGAGQPQHF.